The 27 T cell receptor beta chains reported below all come from one sample, sequenced in a study of shared clonotypes between healthy human individuals. The data were produced by immunoSEQ multiplex PCR, yet TCRdb's version contains in-frame clones alone and is incomplete. The sample yields about 480,000 clones, 79% seen once. What was sequenced was PBMCs. The receptor source for this set is a woman aged 40 to 50 in good health. Some clones in this sample may be carry-over from other donors' samples.

The J gene is TRBJ1-5, the V gene TRBV10-1; D uncertain. Germline-derived CDR1 and CDR2 are WNHNN and SYGVQD (reference sequence). CDR3 length: 15 residues. V lost 2 bases to trimming and J lost 0 bases, with 8 bases between them. For the CDR3, the DNA is TGCGCCAGCAGTGAGGCCGGGGATAGCAATCAGCCCCAGCATTTT. It yields the protein CASSEAGDSNQPQHF.

V usage is TRBV18 and J usage is TRBJ2-1, with unresolved D. Germline V lookup: CDR1 KGHSH, CDR2 LQKENI. The CDR3 runs to 11 residues. V gave up 9 bases and J gave up 4 bases, with 7 bases separating them. CDR3 bases: TGTGCCAGTTCCGTTTACAATGAGCAGTTCTTC. It specifies CASSVYNEQFF. Filled out from reference TRBV18 and TRBJ2-1, the complete variable domain reads NAGVMQNPRHLVRRRGQEARLRCSPMKGHSHVYWYRQLPEEGLKFMVYLQKENIIDESGMPKERFSAEFPKEGPSILRIQQVVRGDSAAYFCASSVYNEQFFGPGTRLTVL.

The chain is built from TRBV7-8 and TRBJ1-1, with TRBD1 matching 7 bases. Germline CDR1 and CDR2: SGHVS and FQNEAQ. The CDR3 length is 15 residues. Germline trimming cut 3 bases from V and 4 bases from J; bases unmatched to any gene: 8. CDR3: CASSLKRGPSTEAFF. In nucleotides, the CDR3 is TGTGCCAGCAGCTTGAAGAGGGGGCCTAGCACTGAAGCTTTCTTT. The entire variable domain, with the rest obtained from reference TRBV7-8 and TRBJ1-1, is as follows: GAGVSQSPRYKVAKRGQDVALRCDPISGHVSLFWYQQALGQGPEFLTYFQNEAQLDKSGLPSDRFFAERPEGSVSTLKIQRTQQEDSAVYLCASSLKRGPSTEAFFGQGTRLTVV.

The V call is TRBV6-6, the J call TRBJ2-1, with D perhaps TRBD2 (6 bases). The CDR3 is 13 amino acids. The germline gives CDR1 MNHNY, CDR2 SVGAGI (reference sequence). Trimming took off 5 bases at V and 4 bases at J, with 9 bases between the two ends. The CDR3 protein is CASSPGVYNEQFF. CDR3 nucleotide sequence: TGTGCCAGCAGTCCGGGGGTATACAATGAGCAGTTCTTC.

The V call is TRBV7-8, the J call TRBJ2-5; D perhaps matches TRBD2 (6 bases). The CDR3 has 15 residues. V was cut by 4 bases and J by 2 bases, with 14 bases left in between. The germline V gene has CDR1 SGHVS and CDR2 FQNEAQ. The DNA of the CDR3 is TGTGCCAGCAGCTCCCGGACTAACGAGCAAGAGACCCAGTACTTC. As protein: CASSSRTNEQETQYF.

Details on this clone: The identical CDR3 is also encoded by other nucleotide sequences in the sample. V is TRBV28 and J is TRBJ1-4; no firm D call. This CDR3 region has 11 residues. V was trimmed by 2 bases and J by 6 bases, leaving 1 base between them. The germline gives CDR1 MDHEN, CDR2 SYDVKM. This chain's CDR3 is CASSLDEKLFF. In DNA, the CDR3 is TGTGCCAGCAGTTTAGATGAAAAACTGTTTTTT.

The sample holds a few counts of this clone. This chain uses TRBV27 with TRBJ1-2; D is ambiguous. Looked up from germline, CDR1 is MNHEY and CDR2 is SMNVEV (reference sequence). The CDR3 extends over 14 amino acids. V lost 6 bases to trimming and J lost 2 bases, with 13 bases between them. CDR3 sequence reads: CASRPPEANYGYTF. CDR3 coding DNA: TGTGCCAGCAGGCCACCTGAGGCCAACTATGGCTACACCTTC.

This clone appeared a single time. The V gene is TRBV18, the J gene TRBJ2-1; the D gene is possibly TRBD2 (6 bases). V was shortened by 0 bases and J by 1 base, with 10 bases between the two germline ends. This CDR3 region has 16 residues. Germline V lookup: CDR1 KGHSH, CDR2 LQKENI. CDR3 region: CASSPPSGASYNEQFF. CDR3 coding DNA: TGTGCCAGCTCACCACCTAGCGGCGCTTCCTACAATGAGCAGTTCTTC.

The J gene is TRBJ2-7, the V gene TRBV28; 16 bases are a match to TRBD2. The CDR3 is 18 residues long. With 8 bases clipped from V and 5 bases from J, the junction kept 15 bases outside the gene matches. In germline, CDR1 is MDHEN, CDR2 SYDVKM. The CDR3 coding sequence is TGTGCCAGCTCCGTACCGGGACTAGCGGGAGGGATGAAGAACGAGCAGTACTTC. The encoded protein is CASSVPGLAGGMKNEQYF.

This clone was detected a few times. The chain couples TRBV29-1 to TRBJ2-3; 8 nucleotides match TRBD2. V lost 5 bases and J lost 1; bases outside the gene matches: 2. Germline CDR1 and CDR2: SQVTM and ANQGSEA. This CDR3 region has 13 residues. Written as DNA, the CDR3 is TGCAGCGTTAAGACTAGCGGCACAGATACGCAGTATTTT. Protein product: CSVKTSGTDTQYF.

The rearrangement links TRBV11-3 to TRBJ2-1; 7 bases map to TRBD2. The V gene's germline CDR1 is SGHNT and CDR2 YENEEA. This CDR3 region has 15 residues. V lost 4 bases, J lost 5 bases, and 8 bases stayed unmatched. This chain's CDR3 is CASSSRSGSNNEQFF. In DNA, the CDR3 is TGTGCCAGCAGCTCGCGTAGCGGGTCCAACAATGAGCAGTTCTTC.

The rearrangement uses TRBV6-5 and TRBJ2-5, with 8 bases matching TRBD1. TRBJ2-7 matches the DNA end more closely, so the J call is doubtful. The CDR3 is 13 amino acids. The germline gives CDR1 MNHEY, CDR2 SVGAGI. CDR3 amino acids: CASRLQGAYEQYF. In DNA, the CDR3 is TGTGCCAGCAGGCTACAGGGGGCCTACGAGCAGTACTTC.

As to this clone: One junction end does not reproduce the germline sequence, and a read error may be involved. CDR3 loop: CAWSGPPTYNEQLF. CDR3 bases: TGTGCCTGGAGCGGCCCCCCTACCTACAATGAGCAGCTCTTC. The chain has TRBV30 and TRBJ2-1; D unresolved. Germline V gives CDR1 GTSNPN, CDR2 SVGIG (reference sequence). The CDR3 spans 14 residues.

The genes are TRBV9 and TRBJ2-2; D perhaps matches TRBD2 (6 bases). V was clipped by 1 base and J by 4 bases, with 8 bases between them. The CDR3 covers 14 residues. CDR1 is SGDLS and CDR2 is YYNGEE in the germline V gene. CDR3 sequence reads: CASSVTGGTGELFF. In DNA form, the CDR3 reads TGTGCCAGCAGCGTAACCGGGGGCACCGGGGAGCTGTTTTTT.

The V and J genes are TRBV30 and TRBJ2-7; no clear D. The V and J ends lost 0 bases and 4 bases respectively, with 10 bases between them. This CDR3 has 13 amino acids. In germline, CDR1 is GTSNPN, CDR2 SVGIG (reference sequence). The CDR3 nucleotides read TGTGCCTGGAGTGTAGGGCTTCCTTACGAGCAGTACTTC. Translating it yields CAWSVGLPYEQYF.

This clone was counted at least ten times. Other DNA sequences in the sample encode the same CDR3. The chain uses TRBV7-3 and TRBJ2-1, with TRBD2 matching over 7 bases. After removal of 1 base from V and 10 bases from J, the junction contained 7 bases not matched to a gene. CDR1 is SGHTA, CDR2 FQGTGA, per germline. This CDR3 has 14 amino acids. CDR3 loop: CASSLNGREGEQFF. CDR3 in DNA: TGTGCCAGCAGCTTAAACGGCAGGGAGGGCGAGCAGTTCTTC.

This clone was counted only a few times. CDR3: CASSLDLGTDTQYF. The CDR3 DNA reads TGTGCCAGCAGCTTGGATCTAGGTACAGATACGCAGTATTTT. The chain recombines TRBV5-4 with TRBJ2-3; no definite D call. This CDR3 comprises 14 residues. CDR1 and CDR2 from the germline V gene are SGHNT and YYREEE (reference sequence). Trimming took off 0 bases at V and 3 bases at J, with 8 bases between the two ends.

The V gene is TRBV9, the J gene TRBJ2-5; D tentatively fits TRBD1 or TRBD2 (5 bases each). The CDR3 loop spans 16 amino acids. Deletions cut 4 bases from V and 5 bases from J, with 21 bases between. Germline V CDR1 and CDR2: SGDLS, YYNGEE. The CDR3 region has the DNA TGTGCCAGCAGCCCCACGTCGGGGACGGCCTGGGAGACCCAGTACTTC. This sequence encodes CASSPTSGTAWETQYF.

The V call is TRBV29-1, the J call TRBJ1-4; D possibly corresponds to TRBD1 (6 bases). Germline CDR1 and CDR2: SQVTM and ANQGSEA. The CDR3 contains 15 residues. V dropped 0 bases and J dropped 6 bases, with 14 bases sitting between them. As DNA, the CDR3 is TGCAGCGTTGAAGATCTGGGGAGGGGGGATGAAAAACTGTTTTTT. It codes for CSVEDLGRGDEKLFF.

The chain has TRBV11-3 and TRBJ2-1, with D possibly TRBD2 on 6 matching bases. V lost 5 bases to trimming and J lost 2 bases, with 22 bases between them. This CDR3 spans 18 amino acids. CDR1 and CDR2 from the germline V gene are SGHNT and YENEEA. This CDR3 reads CASSLSRGERATYNEQFF. The CDR3 DNA reads TGTGCCAGCAGCCTCAGTCGGGGTGAGCGGGCAACCTACAATGAGCAGTTCTTC.

The J gene is TRBJ2-3, the V gene TRBV9; 9 nucleotides align to TRBD1. The CDR3 extends over 16 amino acids. Unmatched junction bases numbered 13, after V lost 4 bases and J lost 7 bases. The germline V gene encodes CDR1 SGDLS and CDR2 YYNGEE. The CDR3 spells CASSSASGTGTNTQYF. The CDR3 DNA sequence: TGTGCCAGCAGCTCCGCAAGTGGGACAGGGACGAATACGCAGTATTTT.

The chain carries TRBV27 and TRBJ1-2, with 11 bases matching TRBD1. Per the germline V gene, CDR1 is MNHEY and CDR2 is SMNVEV (reference sequence). V lost 6 bases and J lost 8; bases outside the gene matches: 5. This CDR3 comprises 13 residues. CDR3 region: CASSGQGALGYTF. The CDR3 DNA sequence: TGTGCCAGCAGCGGACAGGGGGCACTCGGCTACACCTTC.

This clone was recorded a few times. A read error likely explains this, since a far larger clone differs by one base. The chain carries TRBV27 and TRBJ1-5; D remains ambiguous. Germline V gives CDR1 MNHEY, CDR2 SMNVEV (reference sequence). V shed 4 bases and J shed 0 bases, with 4 bases lying between them. The CDR3 covers 13 residues. In nucleotides, the CDR3 is TGTGCCAGCAGTTGGGGTAGCAATCAGCCCCAGCATTTT. Translating gives CASSWGSNQPQHF.

The chain recombines TRBV29-1 with TRBJ2-3; 7 nucleotides align to TRBD2. The CDR3 length is 14 residues. Unmatched junction bases numbered 7, after V lost 5 bases and J lost 2 bases. Germline-derived CDR1 and CDR2 are SQVTM and ANQGSEA. The CDR3 bases are TGCAGCGTTCAAACAGCGGGACCCACAGATACGCAGTATTTT. It specifies CSVQTAGPTDTQYF.

V and J are TRBV9 and TRBJ1-4; 7 positions match TRBD1. This CDR3 comprises 14 residues. Germline V gene data show CDR1 as SGDLS and CDR2 as YYNGEE. The J segment lost 5 bases and the V segment lost 3 bases, leaving 4 bases of the junction unmatched. The CDR3 sequence: CASSATGRNEKLFF. As DNA, the CDR3 is TGTGCCAGCAGCGCGACAGGGAGGAATGAAAAACTGTTTTTT.

J is TRBJ2-1 and V is TRBV2, with 9 positions matching TRBD1. The CDR3 consists of 16 residues. Germline CDR1 and CDR2: SNHLY and FYNNEI. The V segment lost 2 bases and the J segment 3 bases; nucleotides outside the gene matches: 5. This CDR3 reads CASSESGTGLYNEQFF. For the CDR3, the DNA is TGTGCCAGCAGTGAAAGCGGGACAGGGCTCTACAATGAGCAGTTCTTC. Using reference TRBV2 and TRBJ2-1 for the parts outside the CDR3, the full variable domain is EPEVTQTPSHQVTQMGQEVILRCVPISNHLYFYWYRQILGQKVEFLVSFYNNEISEKSEIFDDQFSVERPDGSNFTLKIRSTKLEDSAMYFCASSESGTGLYNEQFFGPGTRLTVL.

V is TRBV7-3 and J is TRBJ2-1; 7 bases map to TRBD1. Looked up from germline, CDR1 is SGHTA and CDR2 is FQGTGA. Losses at the gene ends were 4 bases for V and 0 bases for J; bases not matched to a gene: 3. There are 15 residues in the CDR3. The CDR3 protein is CASSSDRASYNEQFF. The CDR3 DNA reads TGTGCCAGCAGCTCAGACAGGGCCTCCTACAATGAGCAGTTCTTC.